This T cell receptor (beta chain) was obtained from a study of beta chain features in type 1 diabetes. Study-wide findings and caveats: Moderate yet significant TCRB CDR3 shortening was seen in Type 1 diabetes patients in all four CD4+ subsets.

The sequenced template was cDNA made from the entire isolated RNA. Measured with immunoSEQ multiplex PCR; TCRdb has only the in-frame clones, and not every one. The sample lists more than 250,000 clones, about a fifth occurring once. Germline values: CDR1 SGHTA, CDR2 FQGTGA. The CDR3 loop spans 15 amino acids. V lost 5 bases to trimming and J lost 0 bases, with 13 bases between them. Notes on this clone: Antigen: not known.

The sequence derives from a woman in her forties with type 1 diabetes. The sample consisted of naive CD4+ T cells from blood. The chain uses TRBV7-3 and TRBJ1-1; D possibly corresponds to TRBD1 (6 bases). CDR3 in amino acids: CASSPRGGMNTEAFF. The CDR3 DNA follows: TGTGCCAGCAGCCCCCGGGGGGGCATGAACACTGAAGCTTTCTTT. Drawing the rest from reference TRBV7-3 and TRBJ1-1, the complete variable domain is GAGVSQTPSNKVTEKGKYVELRCDPISGHTALYWYRQSLGQGPEFLIYFQGTGAADDSGLPNDRFFAVRPEGSVSTLKIQRTERGDSAVYLCASSPRGGMNTEAFFGQGTRLTVV.